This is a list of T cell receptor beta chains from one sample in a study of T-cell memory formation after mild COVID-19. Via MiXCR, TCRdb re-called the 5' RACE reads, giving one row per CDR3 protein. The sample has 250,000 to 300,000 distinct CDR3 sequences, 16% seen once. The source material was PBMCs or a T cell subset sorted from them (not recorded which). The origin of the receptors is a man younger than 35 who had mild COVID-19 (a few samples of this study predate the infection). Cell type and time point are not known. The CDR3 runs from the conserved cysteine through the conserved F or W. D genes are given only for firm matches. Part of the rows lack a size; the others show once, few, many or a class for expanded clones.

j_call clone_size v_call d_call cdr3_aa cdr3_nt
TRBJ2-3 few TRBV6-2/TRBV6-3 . CAPGPALCKDTQYF TGTGCCCCGGGGCCGGCATTGTGTAAAGATACGCAGTATTTT
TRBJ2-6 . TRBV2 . CASSPPTFRSGANVLTF TGTGCCAGCAGCCCACCGACATTTCGCTCTGGGGCCAACGTCCTGACTTTC
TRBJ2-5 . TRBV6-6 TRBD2 CASSYFTARVAGTDQETQYF TGTGCCAGCAGTTACTTTACAGCCCGGGTAGCGGGGACCGATCAAGAGACCCAGTACTTC
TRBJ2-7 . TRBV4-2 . CASSHAPDAAGEQYF TGTGCCAGCAGCCACGCTCCCGATGCGGCGGGCGAGCAGTACTTC
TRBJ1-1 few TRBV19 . CASIPGLGRNTEAFF TGTGCCAGTATCCCCGGGTTGGGGAGGAACACTGAAGCTTTCTTT
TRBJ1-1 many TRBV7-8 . CASSLHREQEAFF TGTGCCAGCAGCCTACACAGGGAGCAGGAAGCTTTCTTT
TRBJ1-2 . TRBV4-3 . CASSRIGAASDGYTF TGCGCCAGCAGCCGTATCGGGGCCGCTTCGGATGGCTACACCTTC
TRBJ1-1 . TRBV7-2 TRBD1 CASSPMGTGKNTEAFF TGTGCCAGCAGCCCCATGGGGACAGGGAAGAACACTGAAGCTTTCTTT
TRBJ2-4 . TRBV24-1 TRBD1 CATSDGAGGRDKNIQYF TGTGCCACCAGTGATGGGGCAGGGGGCAGAGACAAAAACATTCAGTACTTC
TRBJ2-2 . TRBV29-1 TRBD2 CSVRLAANTGELFF TGCAGCGTCCGACTAGCGGCGAACACCGGGGAGCTGTTTTTT
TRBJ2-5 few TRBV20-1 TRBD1 CSARQGVETQYF TGCAGTGCTAGACAGGGGGTAGAGACCCAGTACTTC
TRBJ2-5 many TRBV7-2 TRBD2 CASSAGLAEETQYF TGTGCCAGCAGTGCGGGACTAGCGGAAGAGACCCAGTACTTC
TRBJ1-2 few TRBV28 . CASSTGTYGYTF TGTGCCAGCAGCACAGGAACCTATGGCTACACCTTC
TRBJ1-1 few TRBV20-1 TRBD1 CSAEGTVPPGAFF TGCAGTGCGGAGGGGACAGTTCCTCCAGGGGCTTTCTTT
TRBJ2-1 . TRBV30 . CAWSVVGSLVVEQFF TGTGCCTGGAGTGTGGTGGGTTCGCTAGTGGTTGAGCAGTTCTTC
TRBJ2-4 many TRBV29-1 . CSVSWGEGQYF TGCAGCGTTTCTTGGGGCGAGGGACAGTACTTC
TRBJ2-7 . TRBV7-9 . CASSPSPGVSYEQYF TGTGCCAGCAGCCCGAGCCCGGGGGTCTCCTACGAGCAGTACTTC
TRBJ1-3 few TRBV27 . CASSLVPYGNTIYF TGTGCCAGCAGTTTAGTCCCGTACGGAAACACCATATATTTT
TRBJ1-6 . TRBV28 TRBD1 CASMRGQRNSPLHF TGTGCCAGCATGAGGGGACAGCGAAATTCACCCCTCCACTTT
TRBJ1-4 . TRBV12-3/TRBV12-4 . CVSRSSGGRGEKLFF TGTGTCAGCAGGTCCTCGGGCGGGAGGGGTGAAAAACTGTTTTTT
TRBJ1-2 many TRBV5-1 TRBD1 CASSPTGFYGYTF TGCGCCAGCAGCCCGACAGGGTTCTATGGCTACACCTTC
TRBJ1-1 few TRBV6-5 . CASRPTGLMNTEAFF TGTGCCAGCAGGCCGACGGGACTCATGAACACTGAAGCTTTCTTT
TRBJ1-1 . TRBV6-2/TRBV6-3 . CASHVGGANTEAFF TGTGCCAGCCACGTTGGGGGCGCGAACACTGAAGCTTTCTTT
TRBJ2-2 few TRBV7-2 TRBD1 CASSSRTGTGELFF TGTGCCAGCAGCTCGAGGACAGGCACCGGGGAGCTGTTTTTT
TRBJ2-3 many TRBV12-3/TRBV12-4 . CASSAISDTQYF TGTGCCAGCAGTGCTATCTCAGATACGCAGTATTTT
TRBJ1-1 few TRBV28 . CASHGPTEAFF TGTGCCAGTCATGGGCCCACTGAAGCTTTCTTT
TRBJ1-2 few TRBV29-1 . CSVESRDPYGYTF TGCAGCGTTGAAAGTAGAGACCCCTATGGCTACACCTTC
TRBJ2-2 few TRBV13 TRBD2 CASHLAGGPGELFF TGTGCCAGCCATCTAGCGGGGGGTCCCGGGGAGCTGTTTTTT
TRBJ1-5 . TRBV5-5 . CASSLAGGRNQPQHF TGTGCCAGCAGCTTGGCCGGCGGGCGCAATCAGCCCCAGCATTTT
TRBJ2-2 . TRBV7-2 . CASRLDGFTGELFF TGTGCCAGCAGGCTGGACGGATTCACCGGGGAGCTGTTTTTT
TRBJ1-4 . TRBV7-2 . CASSGGLLEKLFF TGTGCCAGCAGCGGCGGGCTGCTCGAAAAACTGTTTTTT
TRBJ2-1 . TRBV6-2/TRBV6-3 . CASRLGLLQFF TGTGCCAGCCGTTTGGGCCTCCTTCAGTTCTTC
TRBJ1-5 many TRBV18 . CASSPGGGQPQHF TGTGCCAGCTCACCGGGGGGGGGTCAGCCCCAGCATTTT
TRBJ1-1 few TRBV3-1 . CASSQVGGSEAFF TGTGCCAGCAGCCAAGTCGGGGGTTCTGAAGCTTTCTTT
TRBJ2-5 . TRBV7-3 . CASSPGFGKETQYF TGTGCCAGCAGCCCGGGATTCGGTAAAGAGACCCAGTACTTC
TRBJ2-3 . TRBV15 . CATSRDLGGDTQYF TGTGCCACCAGCAGGGACTTAGGGGGGGATACGCAGTATTTT
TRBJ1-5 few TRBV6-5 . CASSYSNMGQPQHF TGTGCCAGCAGTTACTCGAATATGGGACAGCCCCAGCATTTT
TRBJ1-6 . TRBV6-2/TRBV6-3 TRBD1 CASSFDRGRNERVNSPLHF TGTGCCAGCAGTTTTGACAGGGGCCGCAATGAGCGAGTTAATTCACCCCTCCACTTT
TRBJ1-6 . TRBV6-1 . CASSFLSGTEDSPLHF TGTGCCAGCAGTTTCCTATCCGGGACGGAAGATTCACCCCTCCACTTT
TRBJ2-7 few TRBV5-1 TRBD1 CASSTNRGEDEQYF TGCGCCAGCAGCACAAACAGGGGAGAGGACGAGCAGTACTTC
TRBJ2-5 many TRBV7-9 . CASSLFGDPETQYF TGTGCCAGCAGCTTATTTGGGGACCCGGAGACCCAGTACTTC
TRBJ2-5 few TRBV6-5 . CASSYFRGVRETQYF TGTGCCAGCAGTTACTTCAGGGGGGTGAGGGAGACCCAGTACTTC
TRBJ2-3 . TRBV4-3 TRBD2 CASCTSVTDTQYF TGCGCCAGCTGCACTAGCGTCACAGATACGCAGTATTTT
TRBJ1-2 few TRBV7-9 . CASSLEGRSYGYTF TGTGCCAGCAGCTTAGAGGGCAGGAGCTATGGCTACACCTTC
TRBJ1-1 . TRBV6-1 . CASSLQRTEAFF TGTGCCAGCAGTTTGCAGAGGACTGAAGCTTTCTTT
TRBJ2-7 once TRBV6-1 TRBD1 CASSDRDRTAYEQYF TGTGCCAGCAGTGACCGGGACAGGACAGCCTACGAGCAGTACTTC